The source of this T cell receptor beta chain is a study of blood T cells in healthy people across ages. General observations from the study: Strong correlation existed between TCR beta diversity and naive T cell percentage. Estimated diversity across one million T cells was deemed an underestimate.

It was with a sample-barcoded 5' primer and a J-beta primer mix that a second PCR of roughly 7 to 11 cycles was run. TCRdb used MiXCR to reprocess the 5' RACE reads, holding one entry per CDR3 protein. The table shows some 760,000 distinct CDR3 sequences, with 20% to 25% occurring only once. The draw of peripheral blood yielded roughly 9.4 milliliters from each donor. With respect to this clonotype: The antigen is unknown.

This CDR3 has 15 amino acids. The germline V gene encodes CDR1 SGDLS and CDR2 YYNGEE. This same sample was also part of a study on T cells of mothers and their children. That work states: Per mother, over 8 million TCR beta CDR3 reads were obtained; per child, around 2.9 million.

Specimen: blood. V gene TRBV9 combines with J gene TRBJ2-5; a weak D match, TRBD1 (6 bases). The better agreement between TRBJ2-7 and the DNA end casts doubt on the J call. The receptor was derived from a boy aged 5 to 17 in good health. CDR3 nucleotides: TGTGCCAGCAGCCCCTCGACAGGCCCGTTGGGCGAGCAGTACTTC. This encodes CASSPSTGPLGEQYF.